A single sample is the source of the 18 T cell receptor beta chains below, sequenced in a study of blood T cell repertoires in COVID-19. The repertoire was sequenced with immunoSEQ multiplex PCR; TCRdb's copy has only in-frame clones and lacks some. The table lists 150,000 to 200,000 clones, 70% to 85% of them singletons. Sequencing was carried out using peripheral blood. The receptors come from a young woman with acute or convalescent COVID-19.

This clone was counted a single time. The chain carries TRBV25-1 and TRBJ2-2, with 9 positions matching TRBD2. Germline V gene sequence: CDR1 MGHDK, CDR2 SYGVNS. Germline trimming cut 5 bases from V and 5 bases from J; bases unmatched to any gene: 12. The CDR3 spans 17 residues. This CDR3 is CASSPRTGLAGTGELFF. The CDR3 DNA reads TGTGCCAGCAGTCCGAGAACAGGGCTAGCGGGAACCGGGGAGCTGTTTTTT.

The chain has TRBV28 and TRBJ2-2; tentative D call: TRBD2 (6 bases). The CDR3 has 15 amino acids. V dropped 6 bases and J dropped 4 bases, with 15 bases sitting between them. CDR1 and CDR2 (germline): MDHEN, SYDVKM. CDR3 nucleotide sequence: TGTGCCAGCAGCGGAGGGAGCGGGTTCACCGGGGAGCTGTTTTTT. Translated, it gives CASSGGSGFTGELFF.

The chain employs TRBV7-2 and TRBJ1-3; the D is unclear. V dropped 5 bases and J dropped 8 bases, with 16 bases sitting between them. The CDR3 length is 14 residues. The germline gives CDR1 SGHTA, CDR2 FQGNSA. CDR3 in DNA: TGTGCCAGCAGCCGCCGAACTTTTAGCGACACCATATATTTT. Encoded protein: CASSRRTFSDTIYF.

V is TRBV21-1 and J is TRBJ1-1; TRBD1 was called by the table and not checked on the DNA. TRBV21-1 is designated a pseudogene. There are 13 residues in the CDR3. The CDR3 DNA sequence: TGTGCCAGCAGCTCCCAGGGGAACACTGAAGCTTTCTTT. Amino acids: CASSSQGNTEAFF.

The chain recombines TRBV9 with TRBJ2-5; D is possibly TRBD2 (6 bases). V was clipped by 1 base and J by 2 bases, with 12 bases between them. Per the germline V gene, CDR1 is SGDLS and CDR2 is YYNGEE. The CDR3 spans 15 residues. The CDR3 loop reads CASSVSAGKQETQYF. The CDR3 DNA reads as TGTGCCAGCAGCGTATCGGCGGGGAAACAAGAGACCCAGTACTTC.

The chain has TRBV29-1 and TRBJ2-5; the D gene is possibly TRBD1 (6 bases). The germline V gene encodes CDR1 SQVTM and CDR2 ANQGSEA. V was cut by 6 bases and J by 0 bases, with 17 bases left in between. There are 15 residues in the CDR3. CDR3 nucleotides: TGCAGCGTGGCGAACAGGGTGGGTTACCAAGAGACCCAGTACTTC. This codes for CSVANRVGYQETQYF.

CDR3 protein: CASSWGGAGDIRNEQFF. CDR3 DNA: TGTGCCAGCAGTTGGGGGGGAGCGGGAGATATAAGGAATGAGCAGTTCTTC. The rearrangement uses TRBV7-2 and TRBJ2-1; TRBD2 matches 8 bases. Germline V lookup: CDR1 SGHTA, CDR2 FQGNSA. The CDR3 length is 17 residues. V trimming: 6 bases; J trimming: 7 bases; junction bases outside the gene matches: 17. Using reference TRBV7-2 and TRBJ2-1 for the parts outside the CDR3, the full variable domain is GAGVSQSPSNKVTEKGKDVELRCDPISGHTALYWYRQSLGQGLEFLIYFQGNSAPDKSGLPSDRFSAERTGGSVSTLTIQRTQQEDSAVYLCASSWGGAGDIRNEQFFGPGTRLTVL.

Here the CDR3 DNA reads TGTGCCACGAAAAGGGACAGTAGCAATCAGCCCCAGCATTTT. It encodes CATKRDSSNQPQHF. The V call is TRBV28, the J call TRBJ1-5; 7 bases are a match to TRBD1. Germline V gives CDR1 MDHEN, CDR2 SYDVKM. The CDR3 loop spans 14 amino acids. The trim removed 10 bases at V and 0 bases at J, leaving 6 bases unmatched.

V usage is TRBV6-2 or TRBV6-3 and J usage is TRBJ2-7; TRBD2 might be the D (6 bases). CDR1 is MNHEY, CDR2 SVGEGT, per germline. The length of the CDR3 is 14 residues. V was cut by 3 bases and J by 4 bases, with 13 bases left in between. Here the CDR3 reads CASSYSGSLYEQYF. The CDR3 nucleotides are TGTGCCAGCAGTTATAGCGGTTCTTTGTACGAGCAGTACTTC.

CDR3 in amino acids: CASSFRVGETQYF. The CDR3 DNA follows: TGTGCCAGCAGCTTCCGAGTCGGAGAGACCCAGTACTTC. This chain links TRBV5-6 with TRBJ2-5; no firm D call. Deletions cut 2 bases from V and 4 bases from J, with 9 bases between. The CDR3 runs 13 residues. Germline assignment: CDR1 SGHDT and CDR2 YYEEEE.

The V call is TRBV27, the J call TRBJ2-7, with 11 bases matching TRBD1. The CDR3 sequence is 14 residues long. From germline, CDR1 is MNHEY and CDR2 SMNVEV (reference sequence). V gave up 8 bases and J gave up 5 bases; unmatched junction bases: 8. This chain's CDR3 is CASRTGGISDEQYF. The CDR3 nucleotides are TGTGCCAGCCGGACAGGGGGCATTTCGGACGAGCAGTACTTC.

The chain couples TRBV27 to TRBJ2-7, with D possibly TRBD2 on 5 matching bases. The V gene's germline CDR1 is MNHEY and CDR2 SMNVEV (reference sequence). The CDR3 runs 14 residues. With 8 bases removed from V and 0 bases from J, the gap between germline ends came to 14 bases. The CDR3 here is CASAFDEGSYEQYF. The CDR3 coding sequence is TGTGCCAGCGCGTTTGACGAGGGCTCCTACGAGCAGTACTTC.

The chain combines TRBV18 with TRBJ1-2, with 10 positions matching TRBD1. Per the germline V gene, CDR1 is KGHSH and CDR2 is LQKENI. With V trimmed by 7 bases and J by 7 bases, 9 bases remained unmatched. The CDR3 has 14 amino acids. The chain's CDR3 is CASFPTGGFGGYTF. For the CDR3, the DNA is TGTGCCAGCTTCCCGACAGGGGGCTTTGGTGGCTACACCTTC.

The chain joins TRBV28 to TRBJ2-1, with 9 bases matching TRBD2. The V segment lost 3 bases and the J segment 1 base; nucleotides outside the gene matches: 4. The germline V gene encodes CDR1 MDHEN and CDR2 SYDVKM. The CDR3 has 16 amino acids. This chain's CDR3 is CASSFGGLASYNEQFF. The CDR3 coding sequence is TGTGCCAGCAGTTTTGGGGGACTAGCTTCCTACAATGAGCAGTTCTTC.

The rearrangement uses TRBV3-1 (or the pseudogene TRBV3-2) and TRBJ2-7, with 10 nucleotides matching TRBD1. J gave up 6 bases and V 4 bases, and 9 bases lay outside the gene matches. Germline V gene sequence: CDR1 LGHDT, CDR2 YNNKEL (reference sequence). The CDR3 runs to 15 residues. The DNA for the CDR3 is TGTGCCAGCAGCCCCACAGTTAGGGACAGGGGCGAGCAGTACTTC. Protein sequence: CASSPTVRDRGEQYF.

V is TRBV2 and J is TRBJ2-5; tentative D call: TRBD2 (6 bases). CDR3 length equals 14 residues. The V gene lost 9 bases and the J gene lost 5 bases, with 19 bases spanning the gap. From germline, CDR1 is SNHLY and CDR2 FYNNEI. The CDR3 sequence is CARKTSGVGETQYF. The CDR3 DNA sequence: TGTGCCAGGAAAACATCGGGAGTCGGGGAGACCCAGTACTTC.

CDR3 loop: CASSLRQEQSPLHF. CDR3 coding DNA: TGTGCCAGCAGCTTAAGACAGGAGCAATCACCCCTCCACTTT. V is TRBV9 and J is TRBJ1-6; possibly TRBD1 for D (6 bases). The CDR3 runs 14 residues. Trimming pared 4 bases from V and 10 bases from J, leaving 15 bases between. From germline, CDR1 is SGDLS and CDR2 YYNGEE.

The chain has TRBV27 and TRBJ2-6, with 7 bases aligning to TRBD1. Unmatched junction bases numbered 8, after V lost 6 bases and J lost 0 bases. The CDR3 runs to 17 residues. Germline-derived CDR1 and CDR2 are MNHEY and SMNVEV (reference sequence). The CDR3 DNA is TGTGCCAGCAGCCACAGGGGAGACTTCTCTGGGGCCAACGTCCTGACTTTC. Translating it yields CASSHRGDFSGANVLTF.